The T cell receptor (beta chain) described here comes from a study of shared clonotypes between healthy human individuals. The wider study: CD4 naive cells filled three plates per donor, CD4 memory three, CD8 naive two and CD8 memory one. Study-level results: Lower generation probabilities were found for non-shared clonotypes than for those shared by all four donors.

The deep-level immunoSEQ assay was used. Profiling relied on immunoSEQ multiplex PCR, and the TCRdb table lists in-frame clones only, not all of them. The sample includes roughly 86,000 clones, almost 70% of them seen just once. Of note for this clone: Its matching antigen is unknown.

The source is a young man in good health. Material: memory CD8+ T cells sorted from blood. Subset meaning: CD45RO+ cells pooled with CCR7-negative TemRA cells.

CDR3 nucleotide sequence: TGTGCCAGCAGCTTAGGCTCCCCAGGGGTCGATGAGCAGTTCTTC. Residues: CASSLGSPGVDEQFF. The V gene is TRBV13, the J gene TRBJ2-1; D perhaps matches TRBD1 (6 bases). The CDR3 consists of 15 residues. From germline, CDR1 is PRHDT and CDR2 FYEKMQ (reference sequence). Trimming took off 0 bases at V and 8 bases at J, with 14 bases between the two ends.